These 20 T cell receptor beta chains came from one sample sequenced in a study of OX40 agonist ivuxolimab in advanced cancers. Clones were read by immunoSEQ multiplex PCR, and TCRdb kept only the in-frame ones, dropping some. The sample records about 100,000 clones, about four fifths being singletons. This sample comprised CD4+ or CD8+ T cells sorted from blood, obtained in a trial of the OX40 agonist ivuxolimab. These receptors all stem from an adult with an advanced solid tumor such as melanoma, head and neck, liver or kidney cancer.

The rearrangement joins TRBV18 to TRBJ2-5; 9 bases are shared with TRBD1. Germline values: CDR1 KGHSH, CDR2 LQKENI. V lost 3 bases, J lost 5 bases, and 7 bases stayed unmatched. The CDR3 spans 15 residues. In nucleotides, the CDR3 is TGTGCCAGCTCACCCCGGGACAGGGCGGGCGAGACCCAGTACTTC. This codes for CASSPRDRAGETQYF.

This clone has just one count. This chain joins TRBV5-4 and TRBJ1-2, with 7 bases that match TRBD1. The CDR3 totals 13 residues. Germline CDR1 is SGHNT and CDR2 is YYREEE (reference sequence). V lost 5 bases and J lost 8; bases outside the gene matches: 9. For the CDR3, the DNA is TGTGCCAGCAGAAATAAGGACAGGCAGGGCTACACCTTC. It codes for CASRNKDRQGYTF.

V usage is TRBV7-2 and J usage is TRBJ2-2; TRBD1 agrees at 9 bases. The trim removed 5 bases at V and 6 bases at J, leaving 4 bases unmatched. Germline CDR1 SGHTA, CDR2 FQGNSA. This CDR3 has 14 amino acids. CDR3 sequence (DNA): TGTGCCAGCAGCCGGACAGGGGCGGCCGGGGAGCTGTTTTTT. This encodes CASSRTGAAGELFF.

This chain connects TRBV2 to TRBJ2-1, with TRBD1 matching 10 bases. Germline V gene data show CDR1 as SNHLY and CDR2 as FYNNEI. The CDR3 runs to 14 residues. Unmatched junction bases numbered 8, after V lost 6 bases and J lost 9 bases. CDR3 residues: CASRGQGRGSEQFF. The CDR3, as DNA: TGTGCCAGCAGGGGACAGGGGAGGGGTAGTGAGCAGTTCTTC. Variable domain in full (rest from reference TRBV2 and TRBJ2-1): EPEVTQTPSHQVTQMGQEVILRCVPISNHLYFYWYRQILGQKVEFLVSFYNNEISEKSEIFDDQFSVERPDGSNFTLKIRSTKLEDSAMYFCASRGQGRGSEQFFGPGTRLTVL.

The rearrangement links TRBV6-6 to TRBJ2-7; 8 positions match TRBD2. This CDR3 spans 14 amino acids. The germline V gene encodes CDR1 MNHNY and CDR2 SVGAGI (reference sequence). Trimming removed 6 bases from V and 2 bases from J; junction bases left unmatched: 6. The DNA for the CDR3 is TGTGCCAGCAGCCTGGGACTAGGAGCCTACGAGCAGTACTTC. Protein: CASSLGLGAYEQYF.

The gene calls are TRBV5-1 and TRBJ2-2; D is tentatively TRBD1 or TRBD2 (5 bases each). Germline CDR1 and CDR2: SGHRS and YFSETQ. The CDR3 is made up of 16 amino acids. V was shortened by 3 bases and J by 0 bases, with 12 bases between the two germline ends. The CDR3 reads CASSSLGRPNTGELFF. The CDR3 region has the DNA TGCGCCAGCAGCTCGTTGGGACGTCCGAACACCGGGGAGCTGTTTTTT.

CDR3 sequence reads: CASSMMRDSDTQYF. The CDR3 region has the DNA TGTGCCAGCAGCATGATGCGGGATTCAGATACGCAGTATTTT. The V call is TRBV7-9, the J call TRBJ2-3; D is perhaps TRBD2 (6 bases). V was pared by 5 bases and J by 4 bases, with 13 bases between. The germline V gene encodes CDR1 SEHNR and CDR2 FQNEAQ (reference sequence). The CDR3 covers 14 residues.

This clone has a single count. This rearrangement joins TRBV6-5 to TRBJ2-1, with unresolved D. Germline V gene data show CDR1 as MNHEY and CDR2 as SVGAGI. V was shortened by 2 bases and J by 3 bases, with 5 bases between the two germline ends. The CDR3 is made up of 13 amino acids. CDR3 protein: CASSYNSYNEQFF. The CDR3 nucleotides are TGTGCCAGCAGTTACAACAGCTACAATGAGCAGTTCTTC.

The chain combines TRBV7-2 with TRBJ2-7; TRBD2 aligns across 8 bases. The CDR3 length is 18 residues. V shed 0 bases and J 6 bases; nucleotides not matched to a gene: 16. Germline V CDR1 and CDR2: SGHTA, FQGNSA. CDR3 protein: CASSLAPGLGIKVGEQYF. The CDR3, as DNA: TGTGCCAGCAGCTTAGCGCCGGGACTAGGTATTAAAGTGGGCGAGCAGTACTTC.

This rearrangement joins TRBV7-6 to TRBJ1-1, with 8 bases aligning to TRBD1. The CDR3 is 17 residues long. Unmatched junction bases numbered 10, after V lost 3 bases and J lost 1 base. CDR1 and CDR2 from the germline V gene are SGHVS and FNYEAQ. For the CDR3, the DNA is TGTGCCAGCAGCTTCCCAGGGGGCGAAGTCTGGAACACTGAAGCTTTCTTT. Its translation: CASSFPGGEVWNTEAFF.

The gene calls are TRBV5-1 and TRBJ2-7; 10 positions match TRBD1. The CDR3 is made up of 15 amino acids. Germline trimming cut 0 bases from V and 6 bases from J; bases unmatched to any gene: 6. Germline CDR1 and CDR2: SGHRS and YFSETQ. Here the CDR3 DNA reads TGCGCCAGCAGCTTGGTGGGACAGGGGATGGGCGAGCAGTACTTC. Residues: CASSLVGQGMGEQYF.

CDR3 coding DNA: TGTGCCAGCAGCTACCCCGGGACAGGGGCCCACGAGCAGTACTTC. This gives the protein CASSYPGTGAHEQYF. V gene TRBV7-9 combines with J gene TRBJ2-7; 10 nucleotides align to TRBD1. CDR1 is SEHNR and CDR2 is FQNEAQ in the germline V gene (reference sequence). The V gene end was trimmed by 4 bases and the J gene end by 5 bases; junction bases not matched to a gene: 8. This CDR3 is built from 15 residues.

The V call is TRBV19, the J call TRBJ2-6, with D possibly matching TRBD1 (6 bases). Germline values: CDR1 LNHDA, CDR2 SQIVND (reference sequence). Trimming pared 9 bases from V and 0 bases from J, leaving 12 bases between. CDR3 size: 15 residues. The CDR3 bases are TGTGCCAGCCGGGACACCGTCTCTGGGGCCAACGTCCTGACTTTC. The encoded protein is CASRDTVSGANVLTF. The variable domain in full, with the rest retrieved from reference TRBV19 and TRBJ2-6, is DGGITQSPKYLFRKEGQNVTLSCEQNLNHDAMYWYRQDPGQGLRLIYYSQIVNDFQKGDIAEGYSVSREKKESFPLTVTSAQKNPTAFYLCASRDTVSGANVLTFGAGSRLTVL.

The chain links TRBV6-6 to TRBJ2-7, with D hard to call. V lost 0 bases and J 1 base, leaving 10 bases between the germline ends. The length of the CDR3 is 15 residues. Germline CDR1 is MNHNY and CDR2 is SVGAGI (reference sequence). The DNA of the CDR3 is TGTGCCAGCAGTTACTCGGGTTTTAGGTCCTACGAGCAGTACTTC. Translation gives CASSYSGFRSYEQYF.

The chain has TRBV10-3 and TRBJ2-7; TRBD1 agrees at 7 bases. Germline V CDR1 and CDR2: ENHRY, SYGVKD. With V trimmed by 9 bases and J by 0 bases, 8 bases remained unmatched. The CDR3 runs 14 residues. Written as DNA, the CDR3 is TGTGCCATTTCCTCCGGGACAGTCTCCTACGAGCAGTACTTC. Encoded protein: CAISSGTVSYEQYF.

This clone came up once. This chain's CDR3 is CASSGDFAYEQYF. For the CDR3, the DNA is TGCGCCAGCAGCGGGGACTTCGCCTACGAGCAGTACTTC. The chain is built from TRBV5-1 and TRBJ2-7; possible D gene TRBD2, 6 bases. This CDR3 is 13 amino acids long. CDR1 SGHRS and CDR2 YFSETQ come from the germline V gene. Trimming left V 4 bases short and J 2 bases short, with 10 bases between.

This chain links TRBV7-2 with TRBJ2-7, with TRBD1 matching 9 bases. The CDR3 spans 14 residues. The ends lost 5 bases at V and 4 bases at J; junction bases unmatched: 6. Per germline, CDR1 SGHTA and CDR2 FQGNSA. CDR3 nucleotides: TGTGCCAGCAGCCTGGACAGGGGATATTACGAGCAGTACTTC. Its protein product is CASSLDRGYYEQYF. Supplemented by reference TRBV7-2 and TRBJ2-7, the full variable domain reads GAGVSQSPSNKVTEKGKDVELRCDPISGHTALYWYRQSLGQGLEFLIYFQGNSAPDKSGLPSDRFSAERTGGSVSTLTIQRTQQEDSAVYLCASSLDRGYYEQYFGPGTRLTVT.

The chain links TRBV6-6 to TRBJ1-1; TRBD1 aligns across 8 bases. CDR1 is MNHNY, CDR2 SVGAGI, per germline (reference sequence). The trim removed 3 bases at V and 11 bases at J, leaving 5 bases unmatched. The length of the CDR3 is 12 residues. The DNA for the CDR3 is TGTGCCAGCAGTTATTCAGGGGGCGAGGCTTTCTTT. Translation: CASSYSGGEAFF.

J is TRBJ1-4 and V is TRBV5-1; D gene unclear. Trimming removed 5 bases from V and 6 bases from J, with 14 bases in between. Germline CDR1 reads SGHRS; CDR2 reads YFSETQ. This CDR3 is built from 14 residues. The CDR3 DNA follows: TGCGCCAGCAGTCCAGACTGGGTGGATGAAAAACTGTTTTTT. Protein: CASSPDWVDEKLFF.

The CDR3 loop reads CASSFGTGDNEQFF. CDR3 nucleotides: TGTGCCAGCAGTTTTGGGACAGGCGACAATGAGCAGTTCTTC. This chain links TRBV27 with TRBJ2-1; TRBD1 agrees at 8 bases. The germline CDR1 and CDR2 sequences are MNHEY and SMNVEV (reference sequence). The V and J ends lost 3 bases and 5 bases, in that order; junction bases with no gene match: 3. The CDR3 contains 14 residues.